These T cell receptor beta chains were read from a single sample in a study of glioma-infiltrating T cells after dendritic cell vaccination. Only in-frame clones appear in the TCRdb table, and some are missing; sequencing was by immunoSEQ multiplex PCR. The table shows tens of thousands of clones, with 85% occurring only once. Sample: blood, taken before dendritic cell vaccination. These receptors came from a human donor with glioblastoma. The CDR3 runs from the conserved cysteine through the conserved F or W. The D gene is left open where the match is weak. Clone size, where shown, is once, few, many, or a class for clones that have expanded.

J gene	V gene	clone size	D gene	CDR3 protein	CDR3 DNA
TRBJ1-5	TRBV10-3	-	TRBD1	CAIRQGTGLDNQPQHF	TGTGCCATCAGACAAGGGACAGGCCTAGACAATCAGCCCCAGCATTTT
TRBJ2-4	TRBV29-1	-	TRBD1	CSVRGLAKNIQYF	TGCAGCGTCAGGGGGCTAGCCAAAAACATTCAGTACTTC
TRBJ2-5	TRBV12-2	few	-	CASRLDGSGGSCQETQYF	TGTGCAAGTCGCTTAGATGGATCGGGAGGCAGTTGTCAAGAGACCCAGTACTTC
TRBJ1-4	TRBV27	-	-	CASSSQGPGGKLFF	TGTGCCAGCAGTTCCCAGGGACCGGGGGGAAAACTGTTTTTT
TRBJ2-7	TRBV7-2	-	-	CASSLARVPSYEQYF	TGTGCCAGCAGCTTAGCGCGGGTTCCCTCCTACGAGCAGTACTTC
TRBJ2-5	TRBV27	-	-	CASSERVPRIQETQYF	TGTGCCAGCAGTGAGCGGGTACCGAGGATTCAAGAGACCCAGTACTTC
TRBJ2-2	TRBV6-4	medium-sized	-	CASSAGNTGELFF	TGTGCCAGCAGTGCAGGGAACACCGGGGAGCTGTTTTTT
TRBJ1-6	TRBV18	few	TRBD1	CASSPSTGSNSPLHF	TGTGCCAGCTCACCATCGACAGGGTCAAATTCACCCCTCCACTTT
TRBJ2-2	TRBV5-1	few	TRBD2	CASSLAGTNTGELFF	TGCGCCAGCAGCTTAGCGGGAACGAACACCGGGGAGCTGTTTTTT
TRBJ2-2	TRBV4-3	-	-	CASSQAGSPIGELFF	TGCGCCAGCAGCCAAGCAGGGTCCCCTATCGGGGAGCTGTTTTTT
TRBJ2-1	TRBV11-3	-	TRBD1	CASSPGWTGGIDEQFF	TGTGCCAGCAGCCCCGGGTGGACAGGGGGCATCGATGAGCAGTTCTTC
TRBJ2-2	TRBV28	-	TRBD1	CASSDRGVGITGELFF	TGTGCCAGCAGTGACAGGGGAGTGGGTATCACCGGGGAGCTGTTTTTT
TRBJ2-1	TRBV7-3	-	TRBD2	CASSSGLARNEQFF	TGTGCCAGCAGCTCGGGACTAGCCAGGAATGAGCAGTTCTTC
TRBJ2-7	TRBV27	-	-	CASRTGWGGMSSYEQYF	TGTGCCAGCAGGACGGGTTGGGGCGGGATGAGCTCCTACGAGCAGTACTTC
TRBJ2-1	TRBV7-9	once	-	CASSPRGSRSNEQFF	TGTGCCAGCAGCCCACGAGGCAGCCGGAGTAATGAGCAGTTCTTC
TRBJ1-1	TRBV6-1	-	-	CASSDSRGTEAFF	TGTGCCAGCAGTGACTCCAGGGGAACTGAAGCTTTCTTT
TRBJ1-2	TRBV5-4	-	TRBD1	CASSLGGKGGSDYGYTF	TGTGCCAGCAGCTTGGGGGGTAAAGGGGGCTCGGACTATGGCTACACCTTC
TRBJ1-5	TRBV4-3	once	TRBD1	CASSQDGTGPQHF	TGCGCCAGCAGCCAAGATGGGACAGGGCCCCAGCATTTT
TRBJ1-5	TRBV4-1	-	-	CASSQVSNQPQHF	TGCGCCAGCAGCCAAGTTAGTAATCAGCCCCAGCATTTT
TRBJ2-5	TRBV9	-	-	CASSVGDSLGTQYF	TGTGCCAGCAGCGTAGGGGACTCATTGGGGACCCAGTACTTC
TRBJ1-5	TRBV6-5	once	-	CATKGAGGASQPQHF	TGTGCCACCAAAGGGGCGGGGGGCGCGAGTCAGCCCCAGCATTTT
TRBJ2-7	TRBV11-2	-	-	CASSLDPRGAAYEQYF	TGTGCCAGCAGCTTAGACCCCCGCGGGGCCGCCTACGAGCAGTACTTC
TRBJ2-5	TRBV6-1	-	TRBD1	CASSKGQGYQETQYF	TGTGCCAGCAGTAAGGGACAGGGTTACCAAGAGACCCAGTACTTC
TRBJ1-2	TRBV6-5	few	-	CASRAAVNYGYTF	TGTGCCAGCAGGGCCGCAGTCAACTATGGCTACACCTTC
TRBJ2-1	TRBV28	-	TRBD2	CASSRMVGGLKQFF	TGTGCCAGCAGCCGGATGGTGGGGGGGTTAAAGCAGTTCTTC
TRBJ1-2	TRBV6-1	few	-	CASSEGGADGYTF	TGTGCCAGCAGTGAGGGGGGGGCTGATGGCTACACCTTC
TRBJ2-7	TRBV4-2	-	TRBD2	CASSQRLPRLAGETSYEQYF	TGTGCCAGCAGCCAAAGGCTCCCGAGACTAGCGGGAGAGACCTCCTACGAGCAGTACTTC
TRBJ1-2	TRBV7-8	-	-	CASSPKVGGGYTF	TGTGCCAGCAGCCCCAAGGTGGGGGGTGGCTACACCTTC
TRBJ2-3	TRBV7-2	-	TRBD2	CASSPGGSGGQDTQYF	TGTGCCAGCAGCCCGGGGGGAAGCGGGGGGCAAGATACGCAGTATTTT
TRBJ2-5	TRBV18	-	TRBD1	CASSPFTGTEKETQYF	TGTGCCAGCTCACCATTTACCGGGACAGAGAAGGAGACCCAGTACTTC
TRBJ1-1	TRBV6-5	few	-	CASREGRIEAFF	TGTGCCAGCAGGGAGGGAAGGATAGAAGCTTTCTTT
TRBJ1-6	TRBV11-2	-	TRBD1	CASSLVGPGQGSNSPLHF	TGTGCCAGCAGCTTAGTAGGGCCGGGACAGGGCAGTAATTCCCCCCTCCACTTT
TRBJ1-2	TRBV6-5	-	-	CASSPRQTLYGYTF	TGTGCCAGCAGCCCGAGACAGACTCTCTATGGCTACACCTTC
TRBJ1-4	TRBV5-1	-	-	CASSKPGGPNEKLFF	TGCGCCAGCAGCAAACCGGGGGGTCCAAATGAAAAACTGTTTTTT
TRBJ2-1	TRBV5-1	once	-	CASQLSQGGSYNEQFF	TGCGCCAGCCAACTTAGCCAGGGGGGCTCCTACAATGAGCAGTTCTTC
TRBJ2-7	TRBV11-3	-	-	CASSLEGSSYEQYF	TGTGCCAGCAGTTTAGAGGGGAGCTCCTACGAGCAGTACTTC
TRBJ1-6	TRBV6-4	-	TRBD1	CASSDSEGTANSPLHF	TGTGCCAGCAGTGACTCGGAAGGGACAGCAAATTCACCCCTCCACTTT
TRBJ2-7	TRBV5-5	-	TRBD1	CASSARTGAYEQYF	TGTGCCAGCAGCGCCCGGACAGGGGCCTACGAGCAGTACTTC
TRBJ2-3	TRBV6-1	-	TRBD1	CASSDRQGEVIGTQYF	TGTGCCAGCAGTGACCGACAGGGAGAGGTAATAGGTACGCAGTATTTC
TRBJ1-1	TRBV11-3	-	TRBD1	CASSSGQDMNTEAFF	TGTGCCAGCAGCTCAGGACAGGACATGAACACTGAAGCTTTCTTT
TRBJ1-3	TRBV30	-	-	CAWTRGQVVGNTIYF	TGTGCCTGGACCAGGGGTCAGGTCGTTGGAAACACCATATATTTT
TRBJ2-5	TRBV9	-	TRBD1	CASSPRQGGETQYF	TGTGCCAGCAGCCCGAGACAGGGTGGAGAGACCCAGTACTTC
TRBJ1-5	TRBV27	-	-	CASASRVFQPQHF	TGTGCCAGCGCTTCCAGGGTGTTTCAGCCCCAGCATTTT
TRBJ2-7	TRBV7-6	-	-	CASSLAGANEQYF	TGTGCCAGCAGCTTAGCGGGAGCCAACGAGCAGTACTTC
TRBJ2-2	TRBV10-3	-	TRBD2	CAISVTRTSGRENTGELFF	TGTGCCATCAGTGTCACAAGAACTAGCGGGAGAGAGAACACCGGGGAGCTGTTTTTT
TRBJ2-5	TRBV13	-	-	CASSVHQHKYQETQYF	TGTGCCAGCAGCGTACACCAACACAAATACCAAGAGACCCAGTACTTC